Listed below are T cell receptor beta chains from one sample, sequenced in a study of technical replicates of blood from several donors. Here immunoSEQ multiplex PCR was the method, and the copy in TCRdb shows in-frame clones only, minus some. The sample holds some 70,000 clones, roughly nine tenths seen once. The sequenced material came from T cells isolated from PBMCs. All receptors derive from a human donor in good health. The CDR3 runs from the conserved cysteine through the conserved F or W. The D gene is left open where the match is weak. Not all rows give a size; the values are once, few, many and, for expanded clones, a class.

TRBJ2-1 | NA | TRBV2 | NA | CASRYYNEQFF | TGTGCCAGCCGGTACTACAATGAGCAGTTCTTC
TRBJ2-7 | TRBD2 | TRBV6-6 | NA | CASSYPRTSGIDEQYF | TGTGCCAGCAGCTACCCTCGGACTAGCGGGATCGACGAGCAGTACTTC
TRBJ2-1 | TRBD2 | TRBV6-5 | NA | CASSYTAGEGNEQFF | TGTGCCAGCAGTTACACAGCGGGAGAGGGCAATGAGCAGTTCTTC
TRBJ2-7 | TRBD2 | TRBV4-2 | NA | CASSQATSGIVTYEQYF | TGTGCCAGCAGCCAAGCAACTAGCGGGATCGTAACCTACGAGCAGTACTTC
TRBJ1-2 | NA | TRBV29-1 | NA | CSVEVEGSHGYTF | TGCAGCGTTGAAGTGGAGGGTTCTCATGGCTACACCTTC
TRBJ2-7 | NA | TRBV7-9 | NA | CASSFSGFEQYF | TGTGCCAGCAGCTTTTCAGGGTTCGAGCAGTACTTC
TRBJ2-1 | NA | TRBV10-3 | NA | CAISEHQEQFF | TGTGCCATCAGTGAGCATCAAGAGCAGTTCTTC
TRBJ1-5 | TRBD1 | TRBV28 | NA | CASRADRIGQPQHF | TGTGCCAGCAGAGCGGACAGGATAGGGCAGCCCCAGCATTTT
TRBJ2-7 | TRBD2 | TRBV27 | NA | CASSPITAGGRSSYEQYF | TGTGCCAGCAGTCCCATAACAGCGGGAGGCCGAAGCTCCTACGAGCAGTACTTC
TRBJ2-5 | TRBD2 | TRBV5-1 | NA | CASSYLAGYQETQYF | TGCGCCAGCAGCTACTTAGCGGGATACCAAGAGACCCAGTACTTC
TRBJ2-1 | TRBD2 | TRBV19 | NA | CASRPAGGLARNEQFF | TGTGCCAGTAGGCCGGCGGGGGGACTAGCGAGAAATGAGCAGTTCTTC
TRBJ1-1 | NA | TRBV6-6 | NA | CASSLQPSNTEAFF | TGTGCCAGCAGTCTACAGCCATCGAACACTGAAGCTTTCTTT
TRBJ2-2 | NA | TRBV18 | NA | CASSLLKQGNTGELFF | TGTGCCAGCTCCCTATTGAAACAGGGAAACACCGGGGAGCTGTTTTTT
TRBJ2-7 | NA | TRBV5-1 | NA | CASAPVLEQRTYEQYF | TGCGCCAGCGCCCCTGTACTTGAGCAGAGGACCTACGAGCAGTACTTC
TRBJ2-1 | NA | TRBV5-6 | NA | CASSLVGGYNEQFF | TGTGCCAGCAGCTTGGTAGGCGGATACAATGAGCAGTTCTTC
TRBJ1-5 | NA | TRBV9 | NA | CASSRSGSYQPQHF | TGTGCCAGCAGCCGGTCAGGGTCCTATCAGCCCCAGCATTTT
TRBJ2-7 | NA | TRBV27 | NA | CASSSTGQPYEQYF | TGTGCCAGCAGTTCTACAGGACAACCCTACGAGCAGTACTTC
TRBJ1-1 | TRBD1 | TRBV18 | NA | CASSPIQGTEAFF | TGTGCCAGCTCACCAATACAGGGGACTGAAGCTTTCTTT
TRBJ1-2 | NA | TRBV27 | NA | CASSLGGNYGYTF | TGTGCCAGCAGTTTAGGGGGGAACTATGGCTACACCTTC
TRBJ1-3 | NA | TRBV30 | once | CAWVGTAGGTIYF | TGTGCCTGGGTAGGGACTGCCGGGGGCACCATATATTTT
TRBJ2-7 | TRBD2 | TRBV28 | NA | CASSLSASGSYEQYF | TGTGCCAGCAGTTTATCGGCTAGCGGGAGCTACGAGCAGTACTTC
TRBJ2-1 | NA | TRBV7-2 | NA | CASSLKLRDNEQFF | TGTGCCAGCAGCTTAAAATTGCGGGACAATGAGCAGTTCTTC
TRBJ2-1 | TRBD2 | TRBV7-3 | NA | CASSLPLEGGRAWNEQFF | TGTGCCAGCAGCTTACCCCTAGAGGGCGGGAGGGCATGGAATGAGCAGTTCTTC
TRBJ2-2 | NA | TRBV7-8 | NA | CASSPDSLELFF | TGTGCCAGCAGCCCCGACAGCCTGGAGCTGTTTTTT
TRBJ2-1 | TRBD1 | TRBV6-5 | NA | CASSYSGGQVVNEQFF | TGTGCCAGCAGTTACTCTGGGGGACAGGTAGTCAATGAGCAGTTCTTC
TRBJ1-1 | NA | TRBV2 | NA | CASLEYTEAFF | TGTGCCAGCCTAGAGTACACTGAAGCTTTCTTT
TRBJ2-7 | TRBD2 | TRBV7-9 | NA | CASSRTGTSVGEQYF | TGTGCCAGCAGCCGTACCGGGACTAGCGTTGGCGAGCAGTACTTC
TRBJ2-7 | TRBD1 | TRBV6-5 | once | CASSYTGGLYEQYF | TGTGCCAGCAGTTACACAGGGGGCCTATACGAGCAGTACTTC
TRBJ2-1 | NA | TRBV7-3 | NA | CASSLGQTNEQFF | TGTGCCAGCAGCTTAGGACAGACCAATGAGCAGTTCTTC
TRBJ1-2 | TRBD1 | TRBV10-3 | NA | CAIGNRGEWGYTF | TGTGCCATTGGGAACAGGGGCGAGTGGGGCTACACCTTC
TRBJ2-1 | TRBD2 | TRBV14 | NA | CASSQDPFREGRVEQFF | TGTGCCAGCAGCCAAGATCCCTTCCGGGAGGGCCGTGTTGAGCAGTTCTTC
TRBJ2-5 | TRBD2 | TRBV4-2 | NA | CASSPGLAEETQYF | TGTGCCAGCAGCCCGGGACTAGCGGAAGAGACCCAGTACTTC
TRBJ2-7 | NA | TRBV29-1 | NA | CSVVLEGSGIIYEQYF | TGCAGCGTTGTTTTGGAAGGGTCAGGGATTATCTACGAGCAGTACTTC
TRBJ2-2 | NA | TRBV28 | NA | CASSFGQAAGELFF | TGTGCCAGCAGTTTTGGGCAGGCAGCCGGGGAGCTGTTTTTT